Presented here are 10 T cell receptor beta chains from one specimen sequenced in a study of blood T cell repertoires in COVID-19. TCRdb's copy holds only in-frame clones and misses some; the assay was immunoSEQ multiplex PCR. The sample holds fewer than 200,000 clones; less than 90% are singletons and the top ten take roughly 3.1%. Sequencing input: PBMCs or T cells enriched from blood (not recorded which). The receptors derive from a woman aged 30 to 39 who had been exposed to COVID-19.

This clone has only one observation. The chain recombines TRBV5-1 with TRBJ1-3; D gene uncertain. The CDR3 is 16 residues long. Trimming removed 0 bases at V and 0 bases at J, with 10 bases between. The V gene's germline CDR1 is SGHRS and CDR2 YFSETQ. For the CDR3, the DNA is TGCGCCAGCAGCTTGGGAGCGGTCTTCTCTGGAAACACCATATATTTT. It yields the protein CASSLGAVFSGNTIYF.

The V gene is TRBV10-1, the J gene TRBJ1-1; D is unresolved. Germline CDR1 WNHNN, CDR2 SYGVQD (reference sequence). The CDR3 runs to 12 residues. With 5 bases removed from V and 0 bases from J, the gap between germline ends came to 4 bases. This CDR3 is CASSSVNTEAFF. CDR3 sequence (DNA): TGCGCCAGCAGTTCCGTGAACACTGAAGCTTTCTTT.

This sequence joins TRBV3-1 (or the pseudogene TRBV3-2) and TRBJ2-6, with 7 bases aligning to TRBD2. V lost 4 bases, J lost 0 bases, and 12 bases stayed unmatched. Germline V gene data show CDR1 as LGHDT and CDR2 as YNNKEL (reference sequence). The CDR3 runs 19 residues. Here the CDR3 reads CASSRRGGTVFSGANVLTF. CDR3 coding DNA: TGTGCCAGCAGCCGGCGGGGAGGGACTGTTTTCTCTGGGGCCAACGTCCTGACTTTC.

The gene calls are TRBV27 and TRBJ2-2, with 11 bases identical to TRBD2. V was pared by 7 bases and J by 5 bases, with 9 bases of the junction left unmatched. CDR1 is MNHEY and CDR2 is SMNVEV in the germline V gene (reference sequence). This CDR3 comprises 16 residues. CDR3 region: CASNSLAGGGTGELFF. The CDR3 DNA reads as TGTGCCAGCAATTCGCTAGCGGGGGGAGGGACCGGGGAGCTGTTTTTT.

The rearrangement links TRBV29-1 to TRBJ1-5, with TRBD1 identical over 7 bases. V was clipped by 4 bases and J by 3 bases; unmatched bases: 12. The CDR3 runs 16 residues. Germline V gives CDR1 SQVTM, CDR2 ANQGSEA. In DNA, the CDR3 is TGCAGCGTTGTAGCAGGGGGAAAGGGTTTCAATCAGCCCCAGCATTTT. Residues: CSVVAGGKGFNQPQHF.

The rearrangement links TRBV27 to TRBJ1-1, with D possibly being TRBD1 (5 bases). The CDR3 runs 11 residues. The V end was cut by 7 bases, the J end by 8 bases, with 11 bases between. From germline, CDR1 is MNHEY and CDR2 SMNVEV (reference sequence). The CDR3 loop is CASIQGPEAFF. DNA of the CDR3: TGTGCCAGCATCCAGGGTCCCGAAGCTTTCTTT.

The chain is built from TRBV2 and TRBJ1-1, with 7 nucleotides matching TRBD1. CDR3 size: 14 residues. J lost 1 base, V lost 4 bases, and 3 bases had no gene match. Germline CDR1 SNHLY, CDR2 FYNNEI. The CDR3 loop is CASSVRTGNTEAFF. DNA for the CDR3: TGTGCCAGCAGTGTCCGGACAGGGAACACTGAAGCTTTCTTT.

This clone has a single count. The chain carries TRBV29-1 and TRBJ2-1; 7 positions match TRBD1. Germline values: CDR1 SQVTM, CDR2 ANQGSEA. The CDR3 contains 15 residues. With V trimmed by 5 bases and J by 0 bases, 7 bases remained unmatched. The CDR3 sequence is CSVRVGTVSYNEQFF. The CDR3 region has the DNA TGCAGCGTTAGGGTTGGGACAGTCTCCTACAATGAGCAGTTCTTC.

J is TRBJ2-7 and V is TRBV4-1; tentative D call: TRBD1 (5 bases). The CDR3 contains 15 residues. The ends were cut back, 0 bases at V and 3 bases at J, with 12 bases in the middle. Germline V CDR1 and CDR2: MGHRA, YSYEKL. The CDR3 DNA is TGCGCCAGCAGCCAAGAGGCAGGGCCCTTCTACGAGCAGTACTTC. Translation gives CASSQEAGPFYEQYF.

The chain links TRBV2 to TRBJ1-4; the D gene is possibly TRBD1 (6 bases). The V end was cut by 6 bases, the J end by 7 bases, with 18 bases between. The CDR3 length is 15 residues. Germline CDR1 and CDR2: SNHLY and FYNNEI. CDR3 amino acids: CASRPILDSSEKLFF. DNA for the CDR3: TGTGCCAGCAGACCAATATTGGACAGTTCTGAAAAACTGTTTTTT.